This TCR beta chain was captured by sequencing in a study of T cells after yellow fever vaccination. MiXCR, run by TCRdb on the 5' RACE reads, gives a single entry per CDR3 protein. Here the sample spans hundreds of thousands of distinct CDR3 sequences, 9% to 15% being singletons. General observations from the study: At less than 97% for CD4 and about 88% for CD8, most primary-vaccination clones showed up again after the booster.

The germline V gene encodes CDR1 SGHNT and CDR2 YYREEE (reference sequence). CDR3 size: 16 residues. V shed 10 bases and J 0 bases; nucleotides not matched to a gene: 10. About this clonotype itself: Antigen unknown.

The clonotype was recovered from a man younger than 40 who received the YFV17D yellow fever vaccine. Sample: PBMCs, taken on the day of the yellow fever booster vaccination. J is TRBJ2-6 and V is TRBV5-4, with 7 nucleotides matching TRBD2. CDR3 DNA sequence: TGTGCCCTGGACGGGGGGACGACCTCTGGGGCCAACGTCCTGACTTTC. This sequence encodes CALDGGTTSGANVLTF.